The next 16 T cell receptor beta chains were all read from a single sample in a study of shared clonotypes between healthy human individuals. Profiled with immunoSEQ multiplex PCR; TCRdb holds only in-frame clones, not every one. There are around 1.4 million clones in the sample; 98% occur only once, and about 0.35% lies in the top ten. Sequenced input: naive CD4+ T cells sorted from blood. This sample's subset: CD45RA+ positively selected. These receptors were taken from a man aged 25-40 years in good health.

The chain employs TRBV27 and TRBJ1-2; tentative D call: TRBD1 (6 bases). CDR1 and CDR2 (germline): MNHEY, SMNVEV (reference sequence). Trimming stripped 4 bases from V and 4 bases from J, with 13 bases between. The CDR3 has 14 residues. The CDR3 coding sequence is TGTGCCAGCAGTTCAGGGGTTGTTGGCTATGGCTACACCTTC. It specifies CASSSGVVGYGYTF.

This sequence joins TRBV28 and TRBJ1-2; D is unclear. The CDR3 spans 12 residues. Trimming shortened V by 3 bases and J by 7 bases, and 9 bases separated the two germline ends. In germline, CDR1 is MDHEN, CDR2 SYDVKM. The chain's CDR3 is CASSLIKSGYTF. CDR3 bases: TGTGCCAGCAGTTTGATTAAGTCTGGCTACACCTTC.

V gene TRBV6-5 combines with J gene TRBJ2-2, with 8 bases lining up with TRBD1. J lost 4 bases, V lost 4 bases, and 8 bases had no gene match. The germline V gene has CDR1 MNHEY and CDR2 SVGAGI. The CDR3 extends over 16 amino acids. The CDR3 loop reads CASSSRQGAGTGELFF. CDR3 nucleotide sequence: TGTGCCAGCAGTTCCCGTCAGGGGGCCGGCACCGGGGAGCTGTTTTTT.

This chain links TRBV7-9 with TRBJ2-4, with D possibly TRBD2 on 5 matching bases. This CDR3 has 14 amino acids. Deletions cut 5 bases from V and 8 bases from J, with 16 bases between. CDR1 is SEHNR, CDR2 FQNEAQ, per germline (reference sequence). CDR3: CASSRGRGSDIQYF. DNA of the CDR3: TGTGCCAGCAGCCGAGGACGGGGATCGGACATTCAGTACTTC.

The rearrangement joins TRBV9 to TRBJ2-1; D uncertain. V was clipped by 2 bases and J by 7 bases, with 13 bases between them. CDR1 and CDR2 (germline): SGDLS, YYNGEE. The CDR3 has 14 amino acids. CDR3: CASSVTDRHNEQFF. DNA for the CDR3: TGTGCCAGCAGCGTTACGGACCGTCATAATGAGCAGTTCTTC.

V is TRBV5-1 and J is TRBJ2-3, with D unresolved. Germline CDR1 reads SGHRS; CDR2 reads YFSETQ. The CDR3 loop spans 15 amino acids. V lost 1 base and J 0 bases, leaving 9 bases between the germline ends. The CDR3 spells CASSLQPLSTDTQYF. The CDR3 DNA reads as TGCGCCAGCAGCTTGCAACCCTTAAGCACAGATACGCAGTATTTT.

The V and J genes are TRBV10-3 and TRBJ2-1; TRBD2 aligns across 12 bases. CDR1 and CDR2 (germline): ENHRY, SYGVKD. CDR3 size: 18 residues. V dropped 10 bases and J dropped 0; count of bases not matched to a gene: 13. The CDR3 DNA reads TGTGCCACCGAACTAGCGGGAGGACTCAGATACTCCTACAATGAGCAGTTCTTC. As protein: CATELAGGLRYSYNEQFF.

This clone was counted a single time. The chain links TRBV19 to TRBJ2-1; D is perhaps TRBD2 (5 bases). This CDR3 is built from 17 residues. V was cut by 2 bases and J by 5 bases, with 19 bases left in between. Per the germline V gene, CDR1 is LNHDA and CDR2 is SQIVND (reference sequence). The CDR3 DNA sequence: TGTGCCAGTAGTATAATACCGGGCAGTACGGGGAACAATGAGCAGTTCTTC. Encoded protein: CASSIIPGSTGNNEQFF. Full variable domain (missing parts from reference TRBV19 and TRBJ2-1): DGGITQSPKYLFRKEGQNVTLSCEQNLNHDAMYWYRQDPGQGLRLIYYSQIVNDFQKGDIAEGYSVSREKKESFPLTVTSAQKNPTAFYLCASSIIPGSTGNNEQFFGPGTRLTVL.

The chain's CDR3 is CASRGQAAYEQYF. DNA for the CDR3: TGTGCCAGCAGAGGACAGGCCGCCTACGAGCAGTACTTC. This sequence joins TRBV6-6 and TRBJ2-7, with TRBD1 matching over 7 bases. Germline loops: CDR1 MNHNY, CDR2 SVGAGI (reference sequence). The CDR3 has 13 residues. V dropped 6 bases and J dropped 2; count of bases not matched to a gene: 4.

This clone was recorded once. The chain links TRBV5-5 to TRBJ2-7; the match to TRBD2 covers 13 bases. In germline, CDR1 is SGHKS, CDR2 YYEKEE (reference sequence). The CDR3 contains 16 residues. The ends lost 3 bases at V and 3 bases at J; junction bases unmatched: 6. CDR3 in DNA: TGTGCCAGCAGCTCTGGGACTAGCGGGACCTACTACGAGCAGTACTTC. Its translation: CASSSGTSGTYYEQYF.

The chain is built from TRBV27 and TRBJ2-7; 7 positions match TRBD1. The CDR3 runs to 18 residues. V gave up 3 bases and J gave up 4 bases; unmatched junction bases: 18. Germline CDR1 and CDR2: MNHEY and SMNVEV (reference sequence). CDR3 protein: CASSFRTHATGSGYEQYF. CDR3 nucleotide sequence: TGTGCCAGCAGTTTCCGCACCCACGCGACAGGGAGTGGATACGAGCAGTACTTC.

V is TRBV27 and J is TRBJ1-2, with 7 bases lining up with TRBD1. The V gene's germline CDR1 is MNHEY and CDR2 SMNVEV (reference sequence). The CDR3 is 14 residues long. J was trimmed by 5 bases and V by 3 bases; bases with no gene match: 6. CDR3 protein: CASSFSGTAYGYTF. CDR3 bases: TGTGCCAGCAGTTTCTCCGGGACAGCTTATGGCTACACCTTC.

This clone was counted a single time. The rearrangement uses TRBV7-7 and TRBJ2-3, with D possibly being TRBD1 or TRBD2 (5 bases each). CDR3 length: 13 residues. V was shortened by 6 bases and J by 4 bases, with 11 bases between the two germline ends. In germline, CDR1 is SSHAT, CDR2 FNYEAQ (reference sequence). CDR3 nucleotide sequence: TGTGCCAGCAGTCCGGGACGCTCAGATACGCAGTATTTT. Its protein product is CASSPGRSDTQYF.

The chain has TRBV11-1 and TRBJ2-5; 8 nucleotides match TRBD1. Germline V gene sequence: CDR1 SGHAT, CDR2 FQDESV (reference sequence). V was clipped by 4 bases and J by 5 bases; unmatched bases: 6. The length of the CDR3 is 14 residues. CDR3 in DNA: TGTGCCAGCAGCTCCAGGGGGCCCAGGGAGACCCAGTACTTC. Translation: CASSSRGPRETQYF. The variable domain in full, with the rest retrieved from reference TRBV11-1 and TRBJ2-5, is EAEVAQSPRYKITEKSQAVAFWCDPISGHATLYWYRQILGQGPELLVQFQDESVVDDSQLPKDRFSAERLKGVDSTLKIQPAELGDSAMYLCASSSRGPRETQYFGPGTRLLVL.

The chain uses TRBV6-1 and TRBJ1-1; no reliable D call. The CDR3 length is 13 residues. Trimming stripped 3 bases from V and 8 bases from J, with 13 bases between. Germline V CDR1 and CDR2: MNHNS, SASEGT. The CDR3 region has the DNA TGTGCCAGCAGTGACGCGGACCGGGAAGAAGCTTTCTTT. Translated, it gives CASSDADREEAFF.

The chain recombines TRBV11-2 with TRBJ2-3; D perhaps matches TRBD2 (6 bases). Germline lookup yields CDR1 SGHAT and CDR2 FQNNGV. Trimming cost V 5 bases and J 6 bases, with 18 bases left between them. CDR3 length equals 15 residues. The CDR3 nucleotides read TGTGCCAGCAGCCCGGATGGGCTAGCGACTGATACGCAGTATTTT. Translation: CASSPDGLATDTQYF.